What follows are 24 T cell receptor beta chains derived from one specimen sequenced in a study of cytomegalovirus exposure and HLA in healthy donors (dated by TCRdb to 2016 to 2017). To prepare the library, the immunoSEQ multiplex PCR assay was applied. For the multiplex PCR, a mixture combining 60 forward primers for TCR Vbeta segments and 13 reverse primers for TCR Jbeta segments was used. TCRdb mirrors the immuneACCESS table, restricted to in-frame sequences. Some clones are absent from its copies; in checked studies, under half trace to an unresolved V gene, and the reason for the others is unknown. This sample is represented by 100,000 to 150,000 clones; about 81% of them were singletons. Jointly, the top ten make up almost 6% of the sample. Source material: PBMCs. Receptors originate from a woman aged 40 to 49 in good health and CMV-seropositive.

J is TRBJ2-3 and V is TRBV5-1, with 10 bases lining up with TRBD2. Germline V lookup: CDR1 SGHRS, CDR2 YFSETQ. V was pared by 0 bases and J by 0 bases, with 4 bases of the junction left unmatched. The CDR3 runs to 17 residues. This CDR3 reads CASSLGTSGPSTDTQYF. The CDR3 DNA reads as TGCGCCAGCAGCTTGGGGACTAGCGGCCCTAGCACAGATACGCAGTATTTT.

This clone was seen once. The CDR3 here is CASTPGQGAYEQYF. DNA of the CDR3: TGTGCCAGCACCCCGGGACAGGGAGCCTACGAGCAGTACTTC. The rearrangement links TRBV28 to TRBJ2-7, with 9 bases lining up with TRBD1. Germline assignment: CDR1 MDHEN and CDR2 SYDVKM. The J segment lost 2 bases and the V segment lost 7 bases, leaving 6 bases of the junction unmatched. The CDR3 consists of 14 residues.

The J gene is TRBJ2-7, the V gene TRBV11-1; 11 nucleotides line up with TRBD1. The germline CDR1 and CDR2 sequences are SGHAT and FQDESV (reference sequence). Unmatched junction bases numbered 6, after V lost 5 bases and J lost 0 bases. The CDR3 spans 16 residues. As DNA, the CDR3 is TGTGCCAGCAGCCGGACAGGGGGCCCGTCCTCCTACGAGCAGTACTTC. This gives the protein CASSRTGGPSSYEQYF.

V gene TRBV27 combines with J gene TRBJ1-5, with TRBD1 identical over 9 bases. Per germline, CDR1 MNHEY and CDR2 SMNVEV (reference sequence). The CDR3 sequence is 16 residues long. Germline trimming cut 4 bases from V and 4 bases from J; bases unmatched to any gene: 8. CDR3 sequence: CASSSGTGIENQPQHF. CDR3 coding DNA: TGTGCCAGCAGTTCCGGGACAGGGATAGAGAATCAGCCCCAGCATTTT.

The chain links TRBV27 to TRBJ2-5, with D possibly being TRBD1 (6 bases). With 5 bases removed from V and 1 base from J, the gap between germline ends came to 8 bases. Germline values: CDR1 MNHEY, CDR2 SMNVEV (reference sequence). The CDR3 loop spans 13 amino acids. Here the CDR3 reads CASSNRVQETQYF. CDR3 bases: TGTGCCAGCAGTAACAGGGTCCAAGAGACCCAGTACTTC.

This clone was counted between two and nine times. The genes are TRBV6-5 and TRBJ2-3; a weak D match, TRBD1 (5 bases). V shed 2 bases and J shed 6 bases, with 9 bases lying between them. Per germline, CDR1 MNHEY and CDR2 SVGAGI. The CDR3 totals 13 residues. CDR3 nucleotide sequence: TGTGCCAGCAGTTACAAGGGGTGGGATACGCAGTATTTT. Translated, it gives CASSYKGWDTQYF.

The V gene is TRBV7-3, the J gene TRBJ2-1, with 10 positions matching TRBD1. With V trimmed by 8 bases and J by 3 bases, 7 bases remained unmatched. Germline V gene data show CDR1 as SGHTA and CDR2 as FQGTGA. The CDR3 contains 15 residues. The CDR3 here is CASGYRDRGYNEQFF. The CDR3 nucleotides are TGTGCCAGCGGATACCGGGACAGGGGCTACAATGAGCAGTTCTTC.

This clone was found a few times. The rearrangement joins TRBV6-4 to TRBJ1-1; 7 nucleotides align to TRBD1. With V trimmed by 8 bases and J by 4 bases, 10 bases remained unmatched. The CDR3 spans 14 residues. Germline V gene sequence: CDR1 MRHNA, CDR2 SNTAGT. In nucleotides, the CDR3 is TGTGCCAGCCGGGACAGTTCTCTGGGCACTGAAGCTTTCTTT. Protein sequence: CASRDSSLGTEAFF.

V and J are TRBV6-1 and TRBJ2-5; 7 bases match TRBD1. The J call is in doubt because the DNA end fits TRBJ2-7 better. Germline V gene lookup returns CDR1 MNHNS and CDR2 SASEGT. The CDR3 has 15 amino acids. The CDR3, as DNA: TGTGCCAGCAGCAACAACAGGGACAGCGCCTACGAGCAGTACTTC. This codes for CASSNNRDSAYEQYF.

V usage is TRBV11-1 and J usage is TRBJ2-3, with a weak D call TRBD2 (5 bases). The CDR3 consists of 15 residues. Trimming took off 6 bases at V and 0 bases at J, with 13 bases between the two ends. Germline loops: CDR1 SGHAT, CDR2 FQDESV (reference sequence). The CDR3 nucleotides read TGTGCCAGCAGGAGAGGGCCGGATAGCACAGATACGCAGTATTTT. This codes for CASRRGPDSTDTQYF.

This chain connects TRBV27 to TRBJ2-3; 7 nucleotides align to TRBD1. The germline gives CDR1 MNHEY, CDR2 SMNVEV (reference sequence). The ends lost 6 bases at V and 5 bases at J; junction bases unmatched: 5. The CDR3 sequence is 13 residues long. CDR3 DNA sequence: TGTGCCAGCAGCCTAGGGGGCATAGATACGCAGTATTTT. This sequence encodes CASSLGGIDTQYF.

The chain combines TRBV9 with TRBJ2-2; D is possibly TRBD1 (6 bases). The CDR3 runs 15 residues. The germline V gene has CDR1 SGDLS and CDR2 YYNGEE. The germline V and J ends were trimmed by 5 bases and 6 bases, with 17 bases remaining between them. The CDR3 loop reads CASSMSQGVAGELFF. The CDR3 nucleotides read TGTGCCAGCAGTATGTCACAGGGAGTAGCCGGGGAGCTGTTTTTT.

The CDR3 here is CASSRINRDEGYTF. The CDR3 bases are TGTGCCAGCTCACGAATCAACAGGGATGAAGGCTACACCTTC. This sequence joins TRBV18 and TRBJ1-2; TRBD1 might be the D (6 bases). With 4 bases removed from V and 8 bases from J, the gap between germline ends came to 17 bases. Germline assignment: CDR1 KGHSH and CDR2 LQKENI. The CDR3 is 14 amino acids. The full variable domain, rest sourced from reference TRBV18 and TRBJ1-2, is NAGVMQNPRHLVRRRGQEARLRCSPMKGHSHVYWYRQLPEEGLKFMVYLQKENIIDESGMPKERFSAEFPKEGPSILRIQQVVRGDSAAYFCASSRINRDEGYTFGSGTRLTVV.

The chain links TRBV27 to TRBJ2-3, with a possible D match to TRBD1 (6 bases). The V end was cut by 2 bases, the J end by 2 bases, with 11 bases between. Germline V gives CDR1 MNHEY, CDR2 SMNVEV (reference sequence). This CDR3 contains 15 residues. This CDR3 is CASSLRQGFTDTQYF. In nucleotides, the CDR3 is TGTGCCAGCAGTTTACGGCAGGGGTTCACAGATACGCAGTATTTT.

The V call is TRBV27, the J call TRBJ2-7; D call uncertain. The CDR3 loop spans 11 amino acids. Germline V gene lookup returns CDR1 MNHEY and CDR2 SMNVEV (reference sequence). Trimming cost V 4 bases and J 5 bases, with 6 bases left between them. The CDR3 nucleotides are TGTGCCAGCAGTTATTTAGACGAGCAGTACTTC. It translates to CASSYLDEQYF.

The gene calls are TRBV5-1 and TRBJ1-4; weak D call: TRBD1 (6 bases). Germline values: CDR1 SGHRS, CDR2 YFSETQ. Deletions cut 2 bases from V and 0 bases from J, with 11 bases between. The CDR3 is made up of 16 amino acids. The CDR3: CASSFQGPATNEKLFF. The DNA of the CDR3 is TGCGCCAGCAGCTTTCAGGGGCCAGCAACTAATGAAAAACTGTTTTTT.

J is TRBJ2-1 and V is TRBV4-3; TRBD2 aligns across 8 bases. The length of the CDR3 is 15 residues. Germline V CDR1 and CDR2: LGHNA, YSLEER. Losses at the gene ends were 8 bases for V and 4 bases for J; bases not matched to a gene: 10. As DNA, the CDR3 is TGCGCCAGCCGATCAGGACTAGCACCATACAATGAGCAGTTCTTC. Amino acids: CASRSGLAPYNEQFF.

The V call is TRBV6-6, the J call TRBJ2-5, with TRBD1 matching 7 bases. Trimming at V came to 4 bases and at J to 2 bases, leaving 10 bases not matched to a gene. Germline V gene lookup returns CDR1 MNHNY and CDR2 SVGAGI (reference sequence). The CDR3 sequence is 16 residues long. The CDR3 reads CASSFSRQGGQETQYF. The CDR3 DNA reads TGTGCCAGCAGTTTTTCACGACAGGGCGGGCAAGAGACCCAGTACTTC.

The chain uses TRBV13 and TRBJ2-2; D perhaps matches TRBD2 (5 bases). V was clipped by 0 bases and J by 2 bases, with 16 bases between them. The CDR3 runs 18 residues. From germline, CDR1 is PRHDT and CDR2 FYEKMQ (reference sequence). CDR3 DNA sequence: TGTGCCAGCAGCTTAGGGAGGATGGGCGGGCTCAACACCGGGGAGCTGTTTTTT. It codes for CASSLGRMGGLNTGELFF.

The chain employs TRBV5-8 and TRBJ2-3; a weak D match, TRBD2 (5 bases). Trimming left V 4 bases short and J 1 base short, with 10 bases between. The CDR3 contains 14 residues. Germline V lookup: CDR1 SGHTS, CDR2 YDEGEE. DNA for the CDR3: TGTGCCAGCAGCCTCCACGGGGGCACAGATACGCAGTATTTT. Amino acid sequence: CASSLHGGTDTQYF. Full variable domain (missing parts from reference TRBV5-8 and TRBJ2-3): EAGVTQSPTHLIKTRGQQATLRCSPISGHTSVYWYQQALGLGLQFLLWYDEGEERNRGNFPPRFSGRQFPNYSSELNVNALELEDSALYLCASSLHGGTDTQYFGPGTRLTVL.

CDR3 in amino acids: CASREGSSNQPQHF. CDR3 in DNA: TGTGCCAGCAGGGAAGGGAGTAGCAATCAGCCCCAGCATTTT. The V and J genes are TRBV6-6 and TRBJ1-5; D is unclear. The CDR3 sequence is 14 residues long. Trimming removed 6 bases from V and 0 bases from J, with 9 bases in between. Germline assignment: CDR1 MNHNY and CDR2 SVGAGI (reference sequence).

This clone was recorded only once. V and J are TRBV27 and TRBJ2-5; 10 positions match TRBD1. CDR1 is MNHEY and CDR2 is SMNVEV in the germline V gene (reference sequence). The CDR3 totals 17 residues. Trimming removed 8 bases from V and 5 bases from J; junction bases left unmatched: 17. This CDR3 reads CASYPFLPRDRGETQYF. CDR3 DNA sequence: TGTGCCAGCTACCCGTTCCTGCCCCGGGACAGGGGTGAGACCCAGTACTTC.

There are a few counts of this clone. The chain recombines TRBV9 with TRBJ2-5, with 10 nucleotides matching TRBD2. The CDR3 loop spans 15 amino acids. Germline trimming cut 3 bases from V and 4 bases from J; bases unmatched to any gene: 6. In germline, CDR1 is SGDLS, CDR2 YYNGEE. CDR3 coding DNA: TGTGCCAGCAGCGGGAGCGGGAGGGGGGGAGAGACCCAGTACTTC. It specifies CASSGSGRGGETQYF.

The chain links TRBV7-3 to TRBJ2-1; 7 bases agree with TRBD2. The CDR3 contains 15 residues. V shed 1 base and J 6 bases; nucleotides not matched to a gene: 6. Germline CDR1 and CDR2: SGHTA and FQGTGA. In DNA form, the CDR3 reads TGTGCCAGCAGCTTAAGTGCGGGAGTTCTCAATGAGCAGTTCTTC. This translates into CASSLSAGVLNEQFF.